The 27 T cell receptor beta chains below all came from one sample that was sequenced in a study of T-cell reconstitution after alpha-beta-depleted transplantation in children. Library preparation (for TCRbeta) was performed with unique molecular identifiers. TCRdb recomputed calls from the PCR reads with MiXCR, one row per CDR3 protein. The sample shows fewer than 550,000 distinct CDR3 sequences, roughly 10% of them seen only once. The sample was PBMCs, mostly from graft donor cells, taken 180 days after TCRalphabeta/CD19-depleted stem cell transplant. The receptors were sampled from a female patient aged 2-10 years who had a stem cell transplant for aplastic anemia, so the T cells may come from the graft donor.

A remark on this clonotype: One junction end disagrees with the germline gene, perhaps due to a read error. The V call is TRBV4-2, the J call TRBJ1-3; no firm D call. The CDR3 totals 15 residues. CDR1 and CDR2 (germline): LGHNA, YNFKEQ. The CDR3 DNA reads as TGTGCCAGCAGCCAAGAAGTGCGTTCTGGAAACACCGTATATTTT. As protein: CASSQEVRSGNTVYF.

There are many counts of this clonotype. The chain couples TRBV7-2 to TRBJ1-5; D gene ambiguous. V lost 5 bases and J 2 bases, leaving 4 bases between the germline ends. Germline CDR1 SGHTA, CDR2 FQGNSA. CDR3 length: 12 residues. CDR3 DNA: TGTGCCAGCAGCGGGGGCAATCAGCCCCAGCATTTT. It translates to CASSGGNQPQHF.

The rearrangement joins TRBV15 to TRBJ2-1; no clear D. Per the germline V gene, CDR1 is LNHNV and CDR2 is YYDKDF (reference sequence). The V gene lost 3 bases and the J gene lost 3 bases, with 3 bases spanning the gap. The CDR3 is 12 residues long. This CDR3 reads CATSRNYNEQFF. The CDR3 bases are TGTGCCACCAGCAGGAACTACAATGAGCAGTTCTTC.

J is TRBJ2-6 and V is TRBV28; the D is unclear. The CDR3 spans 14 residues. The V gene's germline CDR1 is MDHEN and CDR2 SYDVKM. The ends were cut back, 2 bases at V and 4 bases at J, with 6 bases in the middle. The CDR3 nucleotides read TGTGCCAGCAGTTTAAGGTCAGGGGCCAACGTCCTGACTTTC. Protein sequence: CASSLRSGANVLTF.

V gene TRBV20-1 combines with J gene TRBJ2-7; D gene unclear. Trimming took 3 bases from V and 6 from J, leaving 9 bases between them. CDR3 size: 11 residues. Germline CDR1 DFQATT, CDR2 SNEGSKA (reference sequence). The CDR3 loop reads CSASNSFEQYF. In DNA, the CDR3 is TGCAGTGCTAGCAACAGTTTCGAGCAGTACTTC.

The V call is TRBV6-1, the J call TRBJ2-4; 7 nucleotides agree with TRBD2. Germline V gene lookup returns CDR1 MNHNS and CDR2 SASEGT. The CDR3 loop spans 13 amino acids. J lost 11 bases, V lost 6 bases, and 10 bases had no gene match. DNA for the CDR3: TGTGCCAGCAGGACTACCGGGACTACCTTTCAGTACTTC. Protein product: CASRTTGTTFQYF.

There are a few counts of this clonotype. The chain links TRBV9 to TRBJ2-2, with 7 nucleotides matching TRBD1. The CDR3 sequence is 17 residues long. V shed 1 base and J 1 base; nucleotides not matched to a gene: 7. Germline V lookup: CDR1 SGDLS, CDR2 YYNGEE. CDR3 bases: TGTGCCAGCAGCGTAAATACAGGGGACAGGAACACCGGGGAGCTGTTTTTT. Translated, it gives CASSVNTGDRNTGELFF.

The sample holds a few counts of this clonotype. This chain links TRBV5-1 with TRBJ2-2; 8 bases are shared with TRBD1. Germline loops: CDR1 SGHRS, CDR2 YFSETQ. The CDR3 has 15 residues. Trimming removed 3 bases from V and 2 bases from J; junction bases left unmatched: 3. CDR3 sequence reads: CASSWTGPNTGELFF. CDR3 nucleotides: TGCGCCAGCAGCTGGACAGGGCCCAACACCGGGGAGCTGTTTTTT.

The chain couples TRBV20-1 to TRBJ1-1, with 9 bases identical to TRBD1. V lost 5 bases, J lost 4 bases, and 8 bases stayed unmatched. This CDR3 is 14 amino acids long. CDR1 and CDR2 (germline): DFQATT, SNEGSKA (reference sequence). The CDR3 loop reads CSARKTTGGTEAFF. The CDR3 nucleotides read TGCAGTGCTCGTAAAACGACAGGGGGCACTGAAGCTTTCTTT.

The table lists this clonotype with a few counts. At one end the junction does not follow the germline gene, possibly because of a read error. The CDR3 DNA sequence: TGCAGTGCTTTTAACTGGGACTCCGACGAGCAGTACTTC. It translates to CSAFNWDSDEQYF. The chain combines TRBV20-1 with TRBJ2-7; tentatively, D is TRBD2 (6 bases). The CDR3 is made up of 13 amino acids. Germline V lookup: CDR1 DFQATT, CDR2 SNEGSKA (reference sequence).

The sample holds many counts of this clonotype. The CDR3 reads CASSSGTGGVSYEQYF. The CDR3 DNA reads as TGCGCCAGCAGCTCCGGGACAGGGGGAGTTTCCTACGAGCAGTACTTC. The rearrangement uses TRBV5-1 and TRBJ2-7; 11 bases are a match to TRBD1. V gave up 3 bases and J gave up 1 base; unmatched junction bases: 6. Looked up from germline, CDR1 is SGHRS and CDR2 is YFSETQ. The CDR3 contains 16 residues. The entire variable domain, with the rest obtained from reference TRBV5-1 and TRBJ2-7, is as follows: KAGVTQTPRYLIKTRGQQVTLSCSPISGHRSVSWYQQTPGQGLQFLFEYFSETQRNKGNFPGRFSGRQFSNSRSEMNVSTLELGDSALYLCASSSGTGGVSYEQYFGPGTRLTVT.

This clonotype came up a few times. The CDR3 nucleotides read TGTGCCACCATGGGGGGAACGGAGGGGGCTGGGGGCTACACCTTC. This gives the protein CATMGGTEGAGGYTF. This chain connects TRBV15 to TRBJ1-2, with 7 nucleotides matching TRBD1. Germline-derived CDR1 and CDR2 are LNHNV and YYDKDF (reference sequence). V gave up 7 bases and J gave up 8 bases; unmatched junction bases: 16. The CDR3 runs 15 residues.

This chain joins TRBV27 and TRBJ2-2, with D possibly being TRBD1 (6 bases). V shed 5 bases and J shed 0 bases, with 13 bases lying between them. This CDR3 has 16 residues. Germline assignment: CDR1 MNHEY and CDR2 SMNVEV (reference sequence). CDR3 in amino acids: CASSPTGAANTGELFF. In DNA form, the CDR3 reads TGTGCCAGCAGTCCGACAGGTGCCGCGAACACCGGGGAGCTGTTTTTT.

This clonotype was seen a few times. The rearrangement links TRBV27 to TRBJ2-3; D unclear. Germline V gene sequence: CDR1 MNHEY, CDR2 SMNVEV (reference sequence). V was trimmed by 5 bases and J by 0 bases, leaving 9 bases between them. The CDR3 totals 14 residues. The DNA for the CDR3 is TGTGCCAGCAGTACTGTGACTAGCACAGATACGCAGTATTTT. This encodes CASSTVTSTDTQYF.

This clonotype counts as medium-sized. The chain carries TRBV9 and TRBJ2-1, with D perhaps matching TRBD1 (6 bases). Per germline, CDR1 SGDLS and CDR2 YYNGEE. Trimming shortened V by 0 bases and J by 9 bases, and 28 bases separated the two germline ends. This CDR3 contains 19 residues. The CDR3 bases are TGTGCCAGCAGCGTAGATATCGGAGAGGGTTTGACAGGTAAATCTGAGCAGTTCTTC. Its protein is CASSVDIGEGLTGKSEQFF.

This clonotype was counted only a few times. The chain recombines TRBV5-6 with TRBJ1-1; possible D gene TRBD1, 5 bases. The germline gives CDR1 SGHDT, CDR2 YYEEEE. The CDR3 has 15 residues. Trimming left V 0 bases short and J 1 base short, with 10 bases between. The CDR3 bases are TGTGCCAGCAGCTTGGGGCCGGGACCGAACACTGAAGCTTTCTTT. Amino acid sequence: CASSLGPGPNTEAFF.

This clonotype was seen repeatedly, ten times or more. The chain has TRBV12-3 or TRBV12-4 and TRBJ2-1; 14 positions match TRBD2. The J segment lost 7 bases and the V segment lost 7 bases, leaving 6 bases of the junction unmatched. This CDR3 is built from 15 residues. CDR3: CASTPGTSGSNEQFF. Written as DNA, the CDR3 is TGTGCCAGCACTCCCGGGACTAGCGGGAGTAATGAGCAGTTCTTC.

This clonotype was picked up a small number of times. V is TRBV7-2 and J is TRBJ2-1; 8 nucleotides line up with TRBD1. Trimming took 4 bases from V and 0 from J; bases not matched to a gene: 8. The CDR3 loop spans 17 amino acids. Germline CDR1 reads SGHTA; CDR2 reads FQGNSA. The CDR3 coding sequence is TGTGCCAGCAGCTCCCAGCGACAGGGGACCTCCTACAATGAGCAGTTCTTC. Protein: CASSSQRQGTSYNEQFF.

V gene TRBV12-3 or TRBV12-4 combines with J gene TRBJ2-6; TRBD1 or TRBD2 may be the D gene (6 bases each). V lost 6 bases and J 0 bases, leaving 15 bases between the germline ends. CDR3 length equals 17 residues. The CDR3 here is CASRVEGGSSGANVLTF. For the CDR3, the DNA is TGTGCCAGCAGAGTGGAGGGGGGAAGCTCTGGGGCCAACGTCCTGACTTTC.

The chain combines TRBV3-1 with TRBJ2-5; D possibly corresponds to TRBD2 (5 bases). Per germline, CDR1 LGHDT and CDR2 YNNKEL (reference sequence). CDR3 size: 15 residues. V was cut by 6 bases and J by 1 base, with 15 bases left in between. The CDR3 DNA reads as TGTGCCAGCAGTCGGACGGGAAGAGTCCAAGAGACCCAGTACTTC. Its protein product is CASSRTGRVQETQYF.

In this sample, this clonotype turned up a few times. The CDR3 spells CASSLGLRPSSYEQYV. The CDR3 DNA reads TGTGCCAGCAGCTTGGGACTCCGACCTAGCTCCTACGAGCAGTACGTC. The chain has TRBV5-6 and TRBJ2-7, with D unresolved. Trimming removed 0 bases from V and 0 bases from J, with 13 bases in between. The CDR3 runs 16 residues. Per the germline V gene, CDR1 is SGHDT and CDR2 is YYEEEE.

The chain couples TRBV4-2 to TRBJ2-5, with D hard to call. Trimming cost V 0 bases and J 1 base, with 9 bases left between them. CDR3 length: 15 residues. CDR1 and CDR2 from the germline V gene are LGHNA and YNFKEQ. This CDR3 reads CASSQDGGGQETQYF. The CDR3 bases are TGTGCCAGCAGCCAAGATGGTGGCGGCCAAGAGACCCAGTACTTC.

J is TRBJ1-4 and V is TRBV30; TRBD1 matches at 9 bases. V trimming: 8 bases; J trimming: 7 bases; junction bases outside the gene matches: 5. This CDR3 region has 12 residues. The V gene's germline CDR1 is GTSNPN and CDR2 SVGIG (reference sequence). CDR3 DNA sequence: TGTGCCGGAAACAGGGGGCGTGAAAAACTGTTTTTT. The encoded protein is CAGNRGREKLFF.

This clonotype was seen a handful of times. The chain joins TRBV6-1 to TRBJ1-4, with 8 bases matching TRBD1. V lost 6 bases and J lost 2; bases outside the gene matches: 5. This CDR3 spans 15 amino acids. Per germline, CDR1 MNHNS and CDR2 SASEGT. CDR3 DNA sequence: TGTGCCAGCAGCCGTCAGGGGGCGACTAATGAAAAACTGTTTTTT. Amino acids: CASSRQGATNEKLFF.

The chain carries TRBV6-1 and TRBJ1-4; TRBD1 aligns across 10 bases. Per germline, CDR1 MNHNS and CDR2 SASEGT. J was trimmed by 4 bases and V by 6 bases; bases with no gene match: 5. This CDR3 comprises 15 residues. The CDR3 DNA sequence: TGTGCCAGCAGCACGACAGGGGGCGTTAATGAAAAACTGTTTTTT. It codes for CASSTTGGVNEKLFF.

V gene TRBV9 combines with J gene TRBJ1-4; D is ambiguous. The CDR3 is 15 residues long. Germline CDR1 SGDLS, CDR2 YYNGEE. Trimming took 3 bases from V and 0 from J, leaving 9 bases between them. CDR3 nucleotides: TGTGCCAGCAGCGAAAGACCATCAACTAATGAAAAACTGTTTTTT. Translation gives CASSERPSTNEKLFF.

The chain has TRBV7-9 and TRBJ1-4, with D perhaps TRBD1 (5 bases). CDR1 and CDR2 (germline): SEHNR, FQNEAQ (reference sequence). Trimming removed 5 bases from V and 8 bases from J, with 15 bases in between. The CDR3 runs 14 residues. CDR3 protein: CASSHWTPTEKLFF. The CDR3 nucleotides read TGTGCCAGCAGCCACTGGACACCAACGGAAAAACTGTTTTTT.